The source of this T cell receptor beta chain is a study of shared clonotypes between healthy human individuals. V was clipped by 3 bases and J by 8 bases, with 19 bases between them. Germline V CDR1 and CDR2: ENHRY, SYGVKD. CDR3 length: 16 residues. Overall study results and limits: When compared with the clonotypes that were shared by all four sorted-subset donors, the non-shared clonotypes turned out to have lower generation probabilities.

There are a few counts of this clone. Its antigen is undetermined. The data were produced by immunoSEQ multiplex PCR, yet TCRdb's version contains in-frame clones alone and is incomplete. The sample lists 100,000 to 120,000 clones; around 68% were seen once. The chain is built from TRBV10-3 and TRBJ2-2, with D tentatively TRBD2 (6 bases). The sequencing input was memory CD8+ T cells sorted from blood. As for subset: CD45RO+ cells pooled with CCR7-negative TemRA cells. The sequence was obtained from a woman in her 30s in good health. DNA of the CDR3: TGTGCCATCAGTGAATTCCGGGGGACTCGCCCTGGGGAGCTGTTTTTT. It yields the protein CAISEFRGTRPGELFF.